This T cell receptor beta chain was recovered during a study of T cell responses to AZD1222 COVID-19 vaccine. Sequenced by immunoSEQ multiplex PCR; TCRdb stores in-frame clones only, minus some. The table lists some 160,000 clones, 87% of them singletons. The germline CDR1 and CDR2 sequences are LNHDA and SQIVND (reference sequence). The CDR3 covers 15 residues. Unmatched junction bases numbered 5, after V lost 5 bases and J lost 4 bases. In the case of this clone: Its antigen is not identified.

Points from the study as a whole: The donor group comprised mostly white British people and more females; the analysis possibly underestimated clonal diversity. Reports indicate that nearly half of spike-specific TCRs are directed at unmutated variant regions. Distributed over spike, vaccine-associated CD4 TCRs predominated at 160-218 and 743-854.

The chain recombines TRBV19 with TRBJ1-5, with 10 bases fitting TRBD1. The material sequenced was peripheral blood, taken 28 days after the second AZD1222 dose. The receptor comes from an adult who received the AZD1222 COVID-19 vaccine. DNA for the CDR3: TGTGCCAGTAGTCCGACAGGGGGCTCAAATCAGCCCCAGCATTTT. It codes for CASSPTGGSNQPQHF.